The TCR beta chain under discussion was sequenced for a study of liver allograft versus peripheral blood T cells. Study-wide context: Recipients' peripheral blood T cell receptor repertoires were compared with those in transplanted livers.

Germline CDR1 reads MNHEY; CDR2 reads SVGAGI. The CDR3 contains 18 residues. V gave up 7 bases and J gave up 9 bases; unmatched junction bases: 23. Study findings and constraints: Intra-allograft T cell receptor repertoires in the liver reportedly differed from peripheral blood repertoires.

By sample share, this clonotype is medium-sized. Its target is not known. TCRdb independently ran MiXCR on the reads; one entry per CDR3 protein. This table has just over 6,500 distinct CDR3 sequences, roughly 17% appearing once. This chain links TRBV6-5 with TRBJ2-1; 8 nucleotides line up with TRBD2. This clonotype originated in a human patient who had a liver transplant. Some T cells may trace back to the graft donor. The CDR3 protein is CASIPNNRGGLGDREQFF. The CDR3 DNA reads as TGTGCCAGCATTCCGAATAACCGGGGGGGCCTAGGGGATCGTGAGCAGTTCTTC.